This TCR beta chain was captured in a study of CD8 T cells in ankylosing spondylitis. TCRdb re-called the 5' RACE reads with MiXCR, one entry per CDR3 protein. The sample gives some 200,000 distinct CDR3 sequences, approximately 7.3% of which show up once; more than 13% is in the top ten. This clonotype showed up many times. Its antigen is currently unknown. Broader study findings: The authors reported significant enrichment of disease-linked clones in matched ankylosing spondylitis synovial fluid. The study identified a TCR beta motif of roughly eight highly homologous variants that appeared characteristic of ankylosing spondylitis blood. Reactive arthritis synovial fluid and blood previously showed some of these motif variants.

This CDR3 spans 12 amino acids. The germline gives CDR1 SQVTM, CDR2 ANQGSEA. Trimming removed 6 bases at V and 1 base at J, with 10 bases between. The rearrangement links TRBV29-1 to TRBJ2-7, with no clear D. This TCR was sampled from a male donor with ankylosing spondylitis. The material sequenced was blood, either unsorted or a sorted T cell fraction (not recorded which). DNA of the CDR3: TGCAGCGTGGTGGTGGAATCCTACGAGCAGTACTTC. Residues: CSVVVESYEQYF.